A single sample is the source of the 29 T cell receptor beta chains below, sequenced in a study of T cells after yellow fever vaccination. Each CDR3 protein is one row after TCRdb ran MiXCR on the 5' RACE reads. Of 360,000 or so distinct CDR3 sequences listed, about 9.9% are singletons. Sequencing used PBMCs, obtained on the day of the first yellow fever vaccination. Receptors were obtained from a man aged 18 to 29 who received the YFV17D yellow fever vaccine.

The table lists this clonotype with a few counts. The V and J genes are TRBV20-1 and TRBJ1-5; the D is unclear. The CDR3 is made up of 11 amino acids. Germline CDR1 is DFQATT and CDR2 is SNEGSKA (reference sequence). With 3 bases removed from V and 9 bases from J, the gap between germline ends came to 9 bases. Here the CDR3 DNA reads TGCAGTGCTAGTGCCCGGGGGCCCCAGCATTTT. Translation gives CSASARGPQHF.

The J gene is TRBJ1-5, the V gene TRBV7-9; D unclear. Germline V lookup: CDR1 SEHNR, CDR2 FQNEAQ (reference sequence). V gave up 3 bases and J gave up 6 bases, with 21 bases separating them. The length of the CDR3 is 17 residues. The CDR3 region is CASSFVRLGGAGQPQHF. Written as DNA, the CDR3 is TGTGCCAGCAGCTTTGTCCGCCTGGGAGGCGCGGGTCAGCCCCAGCATTTT.

The chain combines TRBV21-1 with TRBJ2-1; the D segment call TRBD2 is taken from the table without a DNA check. TRBV21-1 corresponds to a pseudogene. CDR3 size: 16 residues. The CDR3 coding sequence is TGTGCCAGCAGCAGAACTAGCGGGGGCCCAGAGGATGAGCAGTTCTTC. Protein: CASSRTSGGPEDEQFF.

This clonotype was counted only a few times. V usage is TRBV9 and J usage is TRBJ2-3; TRBD1 agrees at 9 bases. The CDR3 runs 13 residues. V was pared by 7 bases and J by 7 bases, with 7 bases of the junction left unmatched. Germline V CDR1 and CDR2: SGDLS, YYNGEE. The CDR3 sequence: CASGPGQGYTQYF. The CDR3 DNA follows: TGTGCCAGCGGGCCGGGACAGGGTTATACGCAGTATTTT.

This CDR3 is CAISETFRSGDRATGELFF. In nucleotides, the CDR3 is TGTGCCATCAGTGAAACGTTCCGGTCTGGGGACAGGGCCACCGGGGAGCTGTTTTTT. This chain links TRBV10-3 with TRBJ2-2; 9 bases are shared with TRBD1. Per germline, CDR1 ENHRY and CDR2 SYGVKD. Losses at the gene ends were 3 bases for V and 4 bases for J; bases not matched to a gene: 15. This CDR3 is 19 amino acids long.

This clonotype was seen a few times. The chain couples TRBV12-5 to TRBJ2-3, with TRBD2 matching 7 bases. The CDR3 has 16 residues. The V gene's germline CDR1 is LGHNT and CDR2 FRNRAP. The junction had 10 bases not matched to a gene; V was cut back by 4 bases and J by 3 bases. Here the CDR3 DNA reads TGTGCTAGTGGTTCAGGACTAGGCCCTACAACAGATACGCAGTATTTT. Its translation: CASGSGLGPTTDTQYF.

This sequence joins TRBV20-1 and TRBJ2-5; 9 bases map to TRBD1. The CDR3 is 13 residues long. CDR1 and CDR2 (germline): DFQATT, SNEGSKA (reference sequence). V shed 6 bases, J shed 2 bases, and the junction held 4 bases outside the gene matches. CDR3 residues: CSAPDRGQETQYF. CDR3 nucleotide sequence: TGCAGTGCCCCGGACAGGGGTCAAGAGACCCAGTACTTC.

A few counts support this clonotype. The rearrangement uses TRBV5-1 and TRBJ2-1; 8 bases are shared with TRBD2. Germline CDR1 and CDR2: SGHRS and YFSETQ. The trim removed 1 base at V and 8 bases at J, leaving 8 bases unmatched. CDR3 size: 15 residues. The CDR3 here is CASSLQRGGRDEQFF. The CDR3 DNA reads as TGCGCCAGCAGCTTGCAACGGGGGGGCCGAGATGAGCAGTTCTTC.

This clonotype appeared many times. This chain uses TRBV2 with TRBJ2-7, with unresolved D. The CDR3 is made up of 14 amino acids. Germline V gives CDR1 SNHLY, CDR2 FYNNEI. Between the trimmed V and J ends, which lost 2 bases and 3 bases, there was a span of 11 bases. The CDR3 spells CASSETRQIYEQYV. The CDR3 DNA reads TGTGCCAGCAGTGAAACGCGGCAGATCTACGAGCAGTACGTC.

This clonotype occurred many times. The J gene is TRBJ2-4, the V gene TRBV9; D is tentatively TRBD1 or TRBD2 (6 bases each). The CDR3 sequence is 13 residues long. Trimming cost V 3 bases and J 10 bases, with 14 bases left between them. CDR1 is SGDLS and CDR2 is YYNGEE in the germline V gene. The CDR3 is CASSEVGGWIQYF. The CDR3 coding sequence is TGTGCCAGCAGCGAGGTGGGGGGCTGGATTCAGTACTTC.

This clonotype was observed a handful of times. The chain is built from TRBV7-2 and TRBJ2-5; 7 nucleotides align to TRBD2. The V gene end was trimmed by 5 bases and the J gene end by 3 bases; junction bases not matched to a gene: 12. Germline CDR1 SGHTA, CDR2 FQGNSA. This CDR3 is built from 16 residues. As DNA, the CDR3 is TGTGCCAGCAGCAAACAGGCCAGCGGGGCGAAAGAGACCCAGTACTTC. Amino acids: CASSKQASGAKETQYF.

There are a few counts of this clonotype. V and J are TRBV6-1 and TRBJ2-7; D is unresolved. V was cut by 1 base and J by 2 bases, with 6 bases left in between. From germline, CDR1 is MNHNS and CDR2 SASEGT. This CDR3 comprises 13 residues. The CDR3 DNA sequence: TGTGCCAGCAGTGAAGTGCCCACCTACGAGCAGTACGTC. Its protein product is CASSEVPTYEQYV.

This sequence joins TRBV7-6 and TRBJ1-6, with unresolved D. Germline assignment: CDR1 SGHVS and CDR2 FNYEAQ. The CDR3 loop spans 14 amino acids. V was clipped by 1 base and J by 4 bases, with 5 bases between them. The CDR3 DNA reads TGTGCCAGCAGCTTAGACAGATATAATTCACCCCTCCACTTT. Its translation is CASSLDRYNSPLHF.

This clonotype was found a few times. V gene TRBV7-2 combines with J gene TRBJ1-2; 8 bases align to TRBD1. The germline V gene encodes CDR1 SGHTA and CDR2 FQGNSA. Trimming cost V 6 bases and J 4 bases; bases outside gene matches: 7. The CDR3 runs to 14 residues. The CDR3 DNA sequence: TGTGCCAGCAGGGATACCGGGACAGGCTATGGCTACACCTTC. It translates to CASRDTGTGYGYTF.

This clonotype was seen many times. The rearrangement joins TRBV7-2 to TRBJ2-5; 8 bases line up with TRBD2. Germline V CDR1 and CDR2: SGHTA, FQGNSA. V lost 8 bases, J lost 5 bases, and 10 bases stayed unmatched. The CDR3 consists of 14 residues. In DNA form, the CDR3 reads TGTGCCAGCTCACCACGGGGGGGCCGGGAGACCCAGTACTTC. This codes for CASSPRGGRETQYF.

This clonotype was detected a few times. The CDR3 DNA reads TGCGCCAGCAGCCCTACTAGCGGGGGGGGATTTTTTCGGATGGAGACCCAGTACTTC. Amino acid sequence: CASSPTSGGGFFRMETQYF. This rearrangement joins TRBV5-1 to TRBJ2-5; 13 bases line up with TRBD2. Germline assignment: CDR1 SGHRS and CDR2 YFSETQ. CDR3 length equals 19 residues. The V gene end was trimmed by 4 bases and the J gene end by 5 bases; junction bases not matched to a gene: 17.

This clonotype showed up just a few times. V gene TRBV10-1 combines with J gene TRBJ2-1; D might be TRBD1 (6 bases). Trimming stripped 4 bases from V and 7 bases from J, with 14 bases between. Germline-derived CDR1 and CDR2 are WNHNN and SYGVQD (reference sequence). The CDR3 is made up of 14 amino acids. In nucleotides, the CDR3 is TGCGCCAGCAGTGGGGGGCTTGGGGTGAATGAGCAGTTCTTC. This gives the protein CASSGGLGVNEQFF.

This clonotype was observed a few times. The V call is TRBV4-1, the J call TRBJ1-4, with unresolved D. The CDR3 is 17 residues long. CDR1 is MGHRA and CDR2 is YSYEKL in the germline V gene. Trimming left V 0 bases short and J 4 bases short, with 15 bases between. The CDR3 nucleotides are TGCGCCAGCAGCCAAGAGAGAGGGAGGAAGCTTAATGAAAAACTGTTTTTT. Protein sequence: CASSQERGRKLNEKLFF.

The chain joins TRBV10-3 to TRBJ2-3; 12 bases are shared with TRBD2. Trimming took 5 bases from V and 6 from J; bases not matched to a gene: 6. The CDR3 runs to 15 residues. Germline CDR1 is ENHRY and CDR2 is SYGVKD. The CDR3 DNA reads as TGTGCCATCAGTTACCTAGCGGGGGGGACCGATACGCAGTATTTT. Protein sequence: CAISYLAGGTDTQYF.

This clonotype was seen ten or more times. The chain uses TRBV4-2 and TRBJ2-2; 7 nucleotides match TRBD1. There are 17 residues in the CDR3. Per the germline V gene, CDR1 is LGHNA and CDR2 is YNFKEQ. The V segment lost 0 bases and the J segment 6 bases; nucleotides outside the gene matches: 10. CDR3 nucleotides: TGTGCCAGCAGCCAAGAGGGGGAAGGGGGCGCGTCCGGGGAGCTGTTTTTT. Translated, it gives CASSQEGEGGASGELFF.

The chain employs TRBV6-2 or TRBV6-3 and TRBJ2-3, with 7 bases aligning to TRBD1. The germline CDR1 and CDR2 sequences are MNHEY and SVGEGT. CDR3 length: 13 amino acids. Trimming removed 6 bases from V and 1 base from J; junction bases left unmatched: 1. Here the CDR3 DNA reads TGTGCCAGCAGGGGGACAGGCACAGATACGCAGTATTTT. Protein product: CASRGTGTDTQYF.

The chain links TRBV5-1 to TRBJ2-6; the D call may be TRBD1 or TRBD2 (5 bases each). The V gene's germline CDR1 is SGHRS and CDR2 YFSETQ. This CDR3 is built from 16 residues. V shed 3 bases and J shed 0 bases, with 10 bases lying between them. Here the CDR3 DNA reads TGCGCCAGCAGCTCGGGGACGGGCTCTGGGGCCAACGTCCTGACTTTC. As protein: CASSSGTGSGANVLTF.

The chain employs TRBV6-5 and TRBJ1-6; no definite D call. The V end lost 3 bases, the J end lost 6 bases, and 18 bases lay between the germline ends. This CDR3 spans 17 amino acids. Germline V gene data show CDR1 as MNHEY and CDR2 as SVGAGI. This CDR3 is CASSYRARGQPNSPLHF. In DNA form, the CDR3 reads TGTGCCAGCAGTTATAGGGCCCGTGGGCAGCCTAATTCACCCCTCCACTTT.

This clonotype appeared a few times. Germline is not matched at one junction end, which may reflect a read error. The chain joins TRBV4-3 to TRBJ2-3; 12 bases fit TRBD2. The CDR3 loop spans 18 amino acids. CDR1 and CDR2 from the germline V gene are LGHNA and YSLEER. In DNA, the CDR3 is TGCGCCAGCAGCCAAGATCCCCGGACTAGCGGGGTCACAGATTCGCAGTATTTT. Translating it yields CASSQDPRTSGVTDSQYF.

The V gene is TRBV12-3 or TRBV12-4, the J gene TRBJ2-2; 11 bases map to TRBD2. V was clipped by 7 bases and J by 4 bases; unmatched bases: 11. This CDR3 contains 17 residues. The CDR3 sequence is CASTVLAGGQPTGELFF. CDR3 sequence (DNA): TGTGCCAGCACTGTGTTAGCGGGGGGGCAGCCCACCGGGGAGCTGTTTTTT.

V is TRBV20-1 and J is TRBJ2-1; D not resolved. Trimming shortened V by 0 bases and J by 12 bases, and 15 bases separated the two germline ends. Germline V CDR1 and CDR2: DFQATT, SNEGSKA (reference sequence). The CDR3 extends over 13 amino acids. CDR3 in DNA: TGCAGTGCTAGAGAGGGCAGTGGATTCGGGCAGTTCTTC. It encodes CSAREGSGFGQFF.

This clonotype was counted many times. The V call is TRBV5-1, the J call TRBJ2-3; no clear D. Germline loops: CDR1 SGHRS, CDR2 YFSETQ. CDR3 length: 15 amino acids. V dropped 1 base and J dropped 0 bases, with 9 bases sitting between them. The CDR3 DNA reads TGCGCCAGCAGCTTGAACGGACCTAGCACAGATACGCAGTATTTT. Translating gives CASSLNGPSTDTQYF.

This clonotype occurred a few times. This chain links TRBV7-2 with TRBJ1-1, with D uncertain. CDR1 is SGHTA and CDR2 is FQGNSA in the germline V gene. Trimming shortened V by 6 bases and J by 3 bases, and 11 bases separated the two germline ends. This CDR3 is built from 13 residues. The CDR3 sequence: CASSKTPYTEAFF. In DNA, the CDR3 is TGTGCCAGCAGTAAGACTCCTTACACTGAAGCTTTCTTT.

The chain links TRBV27 to TRBJ1-2, with TRBD1 matching over 9 bases. This CDR3 has 15 residues. Per germline, CDR1 MNHEY and CDR2 SMNVEV (reference sequence). J was trimmed by 7 bases and V by 5 bases; bases with no gene match: 11. Here the CDR3 reads CASSGGDRARSGYTF. The CDR3 DNA reads as TGTGCCAGCAGTGGTGGGGACAGGGCGCGTTCTGGCTACACCTTC.